A single sample is the source of the 11 T cell receptor beta chains below, sequenced in a study of control samples from healthy donors and cancer patients. Profiled with immunoSEQ multiplex PCR; TCRdb holds only in-frame clones, not every one. The table lists 100,000 to 150,000 clones, more than 70% of them singletons. The specimen was blood. The receptors come from a man in his fifties in good health.

As to this clone: At one boundary the junction diverges from the germline segment, which might be a read error. The chain couples TRBV7-9 to TRBJ1-2; tentatively, D is TRBD1 (6 bases). The CDR3 length is 10 residues. Germline V gene data show CDR1 as SEHNR and CDR2 as FQNEAQ (reference sequence). The CDR3 region is CASSLGRTVF. In DNA form, the CDR3 reads TGTGCCAGCAGCTTAGGTCGGACAGTCTTC.

CDR3 in amino acids: CASSFGGAFRDVGYEQYF. CDR3 DNA sequence: TGTGCCAGCAGTTTTGGGGGGGCATTCCGGGACGTAGGCTACGAGCAGTACTTC. J is TRBJ2-7 and V is TRBV28, with a weak D call TRBD2 (7 bases). This CDR3 contains 18 residues. CDR1 and CDR2 (germline): MDHEN, SYDVKM. V lost 3 bases and J 3 bases, leaving 24 bases between the germline ends.

This clone was counted once. The V and J genes are TRBV10-1 and TRBJ2-3; maybe TRBD2 (5 bases). The CDR3 runs to 16 residues. Deletions cut 0 bases from V and 1 base from J, with 11 bases between. CDR1 WNHNN and CDR2 SYGVQD come from the germline V gene (reference sequence). The CDR3: CASSESKRAGTDTQYF. The CDR3 nucleotides are TGCGCCAGCAGTGAGTCTAAGAGGGCCGGCACAGATACGCAGTATTTT.

This chain joins TRBV28 and TRBJ1-5; D is uncertain. This CDR3 spans 19 amino acids. CDR1 and CDR2 from the germline V gene are MDHEN and SYDVKM. Trimming removed 4 bases from V and 3 bases from J, with 25 bases in between. The CDR3 DNA follows: TGTGCCAGCAGTTCCCTCAACTTGGGTCCAGAGGTCCCCAATCAGCCCCAGCATTTT. It yields the protein CASSSLNLGPEVPNQPQHF. The complete variable domain, with remaining parts taken from reference TRBV28 and TRBJ1-5, reads DVKVTQSSRYLVKRTGEKVFLECVQDMDHENMFWYRQDPGLGLRLIYFSYDVKMKEKGDIPEGYSVSREKKERFSLILESASTNQTSMYLCASSSLNLGPEVPNQPQHFGDGTRLSIL.

The genes are TRBV28 and TRBJ2-7, with no clear D. In germline, CDR1 is MDHEN, CDR2 SYDVKM. Between the trimmed V and J ends, which lost 5 bases and 1 base, there was a span of 21 bases. The CDR3 is 17 residues long. The CDR3 here is CASSRGWTAVLSYEQYF. The CDR3, as DNA: TGTGCCAGCAGTAGAGGTTGGACCGCGGTCTTATCCTACGAGCAGTACTTC. The full variable domain, rest sourced from reference TRBV28 and TRBJ2-7, is DVKVTQSSRYLVKRTGEKVFLECVQDMDHENMFWYRQDPGLGLRLIYFSYDVKMKEKGDIPEGYSVSREKKERFSLILESASTNQTSMYLCASSRGWTAVLSYEQYFGPGTRLTVT.

V is TRBV19 and J is TRBJ2-1, with D hard to call. The CDR3 consists of 15 residues. The germline V gene has CDR1 LNHDA and CDR2 SQIVND (reference sequence). V lost 3 bases and J 0 bases, leaving 9 bases between the germline ends. The CDR3 here is CASSMDGASYNEQFF. In DNA, the CDR3 is TGTGCCAGTAGTATGGACGGAGCCTCCTACAATGAGCAGTTCTTC.

The rearrangement joins TRBV28 to TRBJ1-1; D gene ambiguous. Per germline, CDR1 MDHEN and CDR2 SYDVKM. The CDR3 loop spans 12 amino acids. Trimming left V 0 bases short and J 9 bases short, with 8 bases between. As DNA, the CDR3 is TGTGCCAGCAGTTTATGGGGTGGGAAAGCTTTCTTT. This codes for CASSLWGGKAFF.

The V and J genes are TRBV9 and TRBJ2-3; the D call may be TRBD1 or TRBD2 (5 bases each). V was shortened by 3 bases and J by 6 bases, with 11 bases between the two germline ends. Germline CDR1 reads SGDLS; CDR2 reads YYNGEE. The length of the CDR3 is 13 residues. The CDR3 sequence is CASSGGVGDTQYF. CDR3 nucleotides: TGTGCCAGCAGCGGAGGGGTCGGGGATACGCAGTATTTT.

The chain recombines TRBV24-1 with TRBJ2-5; the D gene is possibly TRBD2 (6 bases). In germline, CDR1 is KGHDR, CDR2 SFDVKD. The CDR3 consists of 14 residues. The V end was cut by 4 bases, the J end by 0 bases, with 8 bases between. The CDR3 DNA sequence: TGTGCCACCAGTGAGGAGGGTTACCAAGAGACCCAGTACTTC. This sequence encodes CATSEEGYQETQYF.

CDR3 in DNA: TGTGCCACCAGTGATTGGGCGGGGGGAATCAATGAGCAGTTCTTC. Amino acids: CATSDWAGGINEQFF. The chain carries TRBV24-1 and TRBJ2-1; 8 bases line up with TRBD2. CDR1 is KGHDR and CDR2 is SFDVKD in the germline V gene. The CDR3 spans 15 residues. Losses at the gene ends were 2 bases for V and 6 bases for J; bases not matched to a gene: 5.

This clone was observed once. The chain joins TRBV11-2 to TRBJ1-1; TRBD1 matches at 10 bases. Germline assignment: CDR1 SGHAT and CDR2 FQNNGV. V lost 4 bases and J lost 9; bases outside the gene matches: 8. The CDR3 is 14 residues long. In nucleotides, the CDR3 is TGTGCCAGCAGCTCACGGGACAGGGGAAAAAAAGCTTTCTTT. Protein: CASSSRDRGKKAFF.